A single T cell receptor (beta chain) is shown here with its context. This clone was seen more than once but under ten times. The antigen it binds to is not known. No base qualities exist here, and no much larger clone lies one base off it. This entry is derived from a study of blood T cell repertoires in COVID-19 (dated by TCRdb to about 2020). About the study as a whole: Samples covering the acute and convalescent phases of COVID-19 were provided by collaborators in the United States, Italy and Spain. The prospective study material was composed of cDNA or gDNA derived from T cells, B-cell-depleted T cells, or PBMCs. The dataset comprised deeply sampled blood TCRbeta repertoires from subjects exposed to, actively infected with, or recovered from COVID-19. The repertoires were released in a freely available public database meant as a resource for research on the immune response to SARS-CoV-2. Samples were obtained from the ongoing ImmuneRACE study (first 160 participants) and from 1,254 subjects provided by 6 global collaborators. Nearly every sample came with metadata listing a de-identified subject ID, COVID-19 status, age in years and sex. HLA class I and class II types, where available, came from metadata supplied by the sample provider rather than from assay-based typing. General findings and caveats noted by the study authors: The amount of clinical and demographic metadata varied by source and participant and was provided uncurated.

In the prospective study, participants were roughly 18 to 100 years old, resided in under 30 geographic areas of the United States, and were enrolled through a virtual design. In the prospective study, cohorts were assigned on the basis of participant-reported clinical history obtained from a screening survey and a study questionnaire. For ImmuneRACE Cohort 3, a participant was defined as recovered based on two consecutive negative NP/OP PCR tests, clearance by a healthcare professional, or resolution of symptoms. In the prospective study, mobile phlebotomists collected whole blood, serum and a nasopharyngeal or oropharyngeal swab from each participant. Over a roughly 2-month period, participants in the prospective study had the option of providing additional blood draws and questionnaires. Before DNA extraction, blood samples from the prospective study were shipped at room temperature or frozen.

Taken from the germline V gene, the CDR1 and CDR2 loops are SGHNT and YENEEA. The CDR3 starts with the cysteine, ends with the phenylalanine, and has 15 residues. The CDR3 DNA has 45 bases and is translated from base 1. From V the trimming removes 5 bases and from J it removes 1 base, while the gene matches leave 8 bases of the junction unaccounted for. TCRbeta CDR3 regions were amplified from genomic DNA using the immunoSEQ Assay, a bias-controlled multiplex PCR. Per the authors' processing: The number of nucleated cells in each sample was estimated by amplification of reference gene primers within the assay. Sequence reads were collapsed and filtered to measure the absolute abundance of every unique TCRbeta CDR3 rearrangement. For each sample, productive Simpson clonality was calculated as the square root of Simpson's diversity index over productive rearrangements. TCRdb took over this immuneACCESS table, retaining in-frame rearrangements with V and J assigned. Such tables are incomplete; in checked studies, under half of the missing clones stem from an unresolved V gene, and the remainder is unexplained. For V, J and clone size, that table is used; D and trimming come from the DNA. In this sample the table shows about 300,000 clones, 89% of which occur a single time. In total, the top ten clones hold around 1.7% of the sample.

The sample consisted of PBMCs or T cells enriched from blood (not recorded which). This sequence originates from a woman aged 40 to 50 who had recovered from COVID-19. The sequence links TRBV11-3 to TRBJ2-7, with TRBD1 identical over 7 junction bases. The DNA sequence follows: TGTGCCAGCAGCCGGACAGGAGCCTTTTCCTACGAGCAGTACTTC. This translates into CASSRTGAFSYEQYF.